This T cell receptor beta chain was identified in a study of blood T cells in healthy people across ages (dated by TCRdb to between 2014 and 2016). For context, the study as a whole: In model experiments, template switching captured about one uniquely barcoded TCR beta cDNA molecule for every two T cells. The donors were divided into four age groups: young (average about 15 years), middle-aged (approximately 42), aged (under 70) and long-lived (approximately 74). The study measured age-related changes in TCR beta repertoire diversity using deep sequencing normalized with unique cDNA molecular identifiers. Two additional independent replicas of 1 million unique cDNA reads from the same blood draw were analyzed for two donors (one aged 18 to 29 and one aged 80 or older). Donors of different ages were randomly distributed across sequencing lanes to avoid experimental bias.

Broad study findings and their caveats: Compared with the aged group, the long-lived group had more naive CD4+ T cells, fewer expanded clones and increased TCR diversity, a pattern suggesting age selection. Because the CMV infection status of the donors was unknown, age-related changes in expanded clonotypes may potentially have been confounded. Since profiling was done on bulk unsorted PBMCs, naive and antigen-experienced compartments could not be conclusively compared. Estimates of total diversity from one million sequenced T cells were regarded as lower bounds and underestimates. As age increased, observed TCR beta diversity per million T cells dropped in a roughly linear way, and a significant reduction was already evident by age 40. There was a strong correlation between observed TCR beta diversity and the percentage of naive T cells measured by flow cytometry.

The donors were 40 or so Caucasian individuals from Russia, aged roughly 6 to 100 years, who were systemically healthy. Each donor gave around 9.5 milliliters of peripheral blood, collected into EDTA-treated Vacutainer tubes. PBMCs were isolated by Ficoll-Paque density-gradient centrifugation, with at least 7 million obtained per sample. Trizol reagent was used to extract total RNA from the PBMCs, yielding at least 6 micrograms per sample. For every donor, an aliquot of PBMCs went through flow cytometry to measure the percentages of naive CD45RAhigh/CD27high T cells. This clonotype showed up just a few times. The specificity of this receptor is unknown. The input lacks base qualities; no much larger clone sits a single base away. The library was generated by 5' RACE. Sequencing instrument: Illumina HiSeq 2500. A second PCR of roughly 7 to 12 cycles was performed with a sample-barcoded 5' primer and a J-beta primer mix. A unique molecular identifier was introduced onto each TCR beta cDNA molecule by a template-switch 5' adaptor carrying 12 random nucleotides. Each sample yielded at least 2.5 million CDR3-containing paired-end reads. All of the RNA was converted into first-strand cDNA using the Mint cDNA synthesis kit, with a TRBC-specific oligonucleotide serving as the primer. After uracil-DNA glycosylase treatment, a first 18-cycle PCR used universal primers M1SS and BC2_uni_R on all cDNA. In the source study's methods: For normalization, 1 million high-quality reads were randomly selected from each sample, with every read carrying a distinct molecular identifier. Reads sharing molecular identifiers were discarded rather than binned into consensus sequences. MiTCR, set to a Q25 quality threshold and the strictest error-elimination algorithm, was used for CDR3 identification, clonotype clustering and error correction. A nonparametric unseen species model using Euler transformation provided a lower-bound estimate of total TCR beta diversity. The public reads were run again by TCRdb, first through fastp at Q25 and then through MiXCR, and only productive beta chains were kept. Rows matching on CDR3 protein sequence are summarized as one entry with the most common DNA and genes. TCRdb's processing, not the study's, gives the V and J calls here. The sample table contains 600,000 to 650,000 distinct CDR3 sequences; only one count was recorded for under 65% of them. In total, the top ten clones hold 30% to 45% of the sample.

Including cysteine and phenylalanine, the CDR3 has 16 amino acids. Only the CDR3 portion is preserved as DNA: 48 bases, with reading frame beginning at the first base. Trimming removed 5 bases from V and 5 bases from J; the gene matches leave 14 bases unexplained. Sequences SGHTA (CDR1) and FQGNSA (CDR2) are obtained from the germline V gene. Sample: blood. The TCR was taken from a man aged 60 to 69 in good health. In this chain, TRBV7-2 is recombined with TRBJ2-5; TRBD2 agrees with 7 junctional bases. The base sequence is TGTGCCAGCAGCACCCCCCCAAGACTAGCAGGGGAGACCCAGTACTTC. It is translated as CASSTPPRLAGETQYF.